The 18 T cell receptor beta chains given below trace back to one sample, sequenced in a study of blood T cell repertoires in COVID-19. Assay: immunoSEQ multiplex PCR; the TCRdb copy retains only in-frame clones and omits some. The sample yields about 88,000 clones, roughly 87% seen once. The sample was peripheral blood. All receptors derive from a man between 18 and 29 years old with COVID-19, enrolled during active disease.

V usage is TRBV20-1 and J usage is TRBJ2-1; D gene unclear. Germline V lookup: CDR1 DFQATT, CDR2 SNEGSKA (reference sequence). Trimming took off 8 bases at V and 10 bases at J, with 9 bases between the two ends. The CDR3 loop spans 9 amino acids. The CDR3 bases are TGCAGTCCTTCCGGGGAGCAGTTCTTC. Its protein is CSPSGEQFF.

This clone was recorded only once. This chain uses TRBV27 with TRBJ1-5, with D maybe TRBD1 (5 bases). The germline gives CDR1 MNHEY, CDR2 SMNVEV (reference sequence). Trimming left V 7 bases short and J 10 bases short, with 26 bases between. The CDR3 spans 16 residues. Here the CDR3 reads CASTPSAGGVVSPQHF. The DNA of the CDR3 is TGTGCCAGCACCCCCTCGGCTGGGGGGGTTGTAAGTCCCCAGCATTTT.

The CDR3 DNA reads as TGTGCCTGGAATAGCGGGAGCACAGATACGCAGTATTTT. This sequence encodes CAWNSGSTDTQYF. The chain uses TRBV30 and TRBJ2-3, with TRBD2 matching over 7 bases. CDR3 size: 13 residues. J was trimmed by 0 bases and V by 4 bases; bases with no gene match: 1. Germline V gives CDR1 GTSNPN, CDR2 SVGIG (reference sequence).

The genes are TRBV3-1 (or the pseudogene TRBV3-2) and TRBJ2-2; D not certain. The CDR3 loop spans 10 amino acids. Germline V gene data show CDR1 as LGHDT and CDR2 as YNNKEL (reference sequence). V was pared by 7 bases and J by 7 bases, with 4 bases between. The DNA for the CDR3 is TGTGCCAGCATCAGCGGGGAGCTGTTTTTT. This encodes CASISGELFF.

The rearrangement uses TRBV28 and TRBJ1-4, with 7 bases matching TRBD1. Germline values: CDR1 MDHEN, CDR2 SYDVKM. There are 13 residues in the CDR3. Trimming removed 5 bases from V and 8 bases from J; junction bases left unmatched: 5. The CDR3 DNA sequence: TGTGCCAGCAGTCAACAGGGGTTCGAAAAACTGTTTTTT. Translating it yields CASSQQGFEKLFF.

This sequence joins TRBV9 and TRBJ2-1; 12 bases fit TRBD2. This CDR3 spans 17 amino acids. The trim removed 1 base at V and 8 bases at J, leaving 10 bases unmatched. Germline assignment: CDR1 SGDLS and CDR2 YYNGEE. The CDR3 loop is CASSVTSSGRALYEQFF. CDR3 nucleotide sequence: TGTGCCAGCAGCGTAACTTCTAGCGGGAGGGCCCTCTATGAGCAGTTCTTC. Together with reference TRBV9 and TRBJ2-1, the CDR3 gives the full variable domain: DSGVTQTPKHLITATGQRVTLRCSPRSGDLSVYWYQQSLDQGLQFLIQYYNGEERAKGNILERFSAQQFPDLHSELNLSSLELGDSALYFCASSVTSSGRALYEQFFGPGTRLTVL.

J is TRBJ2-3 and V is TRBV7-3; TRBD1 aligns across 8 bases. The germline gives CDR1 SGHTA, CDR2 FQGTGA. The CDR3 covers 14 residues. With V trimmed by 5 bases and J by 4 bases, 5 bases remained unmatched. In DNA form, the CDR3 reads TGTGCCAGCAGCCTAAGGACAGGGCCAGATACGCAGTATTTT. This gives the protein CASSLRTGPDTQYF.

V is TRBV7-9 and J is TRBJ1-6; tentative D call: TRBD1 (6 bases). The CDR3 is 15 amino acids. Germline values: CDR1 SEHNR, CDR2 FQNEAQ (reference sequence). Between the trimmed V and J ends, which lost 6 bases and 5 bases, there was a span of 14 bases. The CDR3 DNA is TGTGCCAGCAGTTCCCGGACAGAACATAATTCACCCCTCCACTTT. Its translation: CASSSRTEHNSPLHF.

The chain uses TRBV6-5 and TRBJ2-2; 10 bases align to TRBD1. The CDR3 sequence is 15 residues long. The ends lost 6 bases at V and 7 bases at J; junction bases unmatched: 8. Germline CDR1 and CDR2: MNHEY and SVGAGI. The CDR3 region is CASSVTGGWVGELFF. The CDR3 DNA follows: TGTGCCAGCAGCGTGACAGGGGGCTGGGTCGGGGAGCTGTTTTTT.

The DNA of the CDR3 is TGTGCCAGCAGCCCATCTCTGCGGCTCGAGCAGTACTTC. Translating gives CASSPSLRLEQYF. The chain has TRBV7-2 and TRBJ2-7; the D is unclear. The CDR3 runs 13 residues. Germline V lookup: CDR1 SGHTA, CDR2 FQGNSA. Between the trimmed V and J ends, which lost 5 bases and 6 bases, there was a span of 14 bases.

This chain connects TRBV28 to TRBJ1-5; no reliable D call. Trimming removed 3 bases at V and 0 bases at J, with 6 bases between. The CDR3 length is 14 residues. Germline loops: CDR1 MDHEN, CDR2 SYDVKM. This chain's CDR3 is CASSLGNSNQPQHF. CDR3 coding DNA: TGTGCCAGCAGTTTGGGCAATAGCAATCAGCCCCAGCATTTT.

This clone was seen a handful of times. The chain links TRBV20-1 to TRBJ2-7, with a tentative D call TRBD1 (5 bases). Germline V gene sequence: CDR1 DFQATT, CDR2 SNEGSKA (reference sequence). The CDR3 runs to 10 residues. V was pared by 6 bases and J by 7 bases, with 10 bases between. The CDR3 spells CSALGAEQYF. CDR3 in DNA: TGCAGTGCCCTAGGGGCTGAGCAGTACTTC.

The V call is TRBV18, the J call TRBJ1-4, with D tentatively TRBD1 (6 bases). The CDR3 runs to 16 residues. Germline CDR1 KGHSH, CDR2 LQKENI. The V end was cut by 3 bases, the J end by 8 bases, with 19 bases between. DNA of the CDR3: TGTGCCAGCTCACCCTCGGGACACGACGAAGAGGAAAAACTGTTTTTT. This translates into CASSPSGHDEEEKLFF.

This chain joins TRBV24-1 and TRBJ1-5; D is unresolved. This CDR3 comprises 14 residues. Germline CDR1 reads KGHDR; CDR2 reads SFDVKD. Trimming took off 9 bases at V and 1 base at J, with 12 bases between the two ends. CDR3: CATGDGGSNQPQHF. The CDR3 DNA reads as TGTGCCACCGGGGATGGAGGGAGCAATCAGCCCCAGCATTTT.

The chain joins TRBV5-1 to TRBJ2-7; D is unresolved. The V end lost 1 base, the J end lost 2 bases, and 4 bases lay between the germline ends. The germline CDR1 and CDR2 sequences are SGHRS and YFSETQ. CDR3 size: 12 residues. The CDR3 bases are TGCGCCAGCAGCTTGTTCGCCTACGAGCAGTACTTC. The encoded protein is CASSLFAYEQYF.

The chain has TRBV4-3 and TRBJ1-5; tentatively, D is TRBD1 (6 bases). This CDR3 comprises 15 residues. CDR1 LGHNA and CDR2 YSLEER come from the germline V gene. Trimming removed 4 bases from V and 3 bases from J, with 13 bases in between. The CDR3 coding sequence is TGCGCCAGCAGCCTTTCGACAGGCGCCAATCAGCCCCAGCATTTT. The encoded protein is CASSLSTGANQPQHF.

The chain joins TRBV5-4 to TRBJ2-7, with D maybe TRBD1 (5 bases). The CDR3 has 15 amino acids. With 4 bases removed from V and 7 bases from J, the gap between germline ends came to 21 bases. Germline V gene lookup returns CDR1 SGHNT and CDR2 YYREEE (reference sequence). CDR3 amino acids: CASSPTDLGAREQYF. CDR3 bases: TGTGCCAGCAGCCCAACTGATTTAGGGGCTAGGGAGCAGTACTTC.

The V and J genes are TRBV5-6 and TRBJ2-7; possible D gene TRBD2, 5 bases. CDR3 length equals 15 residues. CDR1 and CDR2 (germline): SGHDT, YYEEEE. V was pared by 2 bases and J by 0 bases, with 12 bases between. DNA for the CDR3: TGTGCCAGCAGCTTTGGACTTTATAGCTCCTACGAGCAGTACTTC. Its translation: CASSFGLYSSYEQYF.